This T cell receptor (beta chain) was sequenced for a study of PD-1 blockade in classical Hodgkin lymphoma. Regarding this clone: Its matching antigen is unknown.

Time point indicated: cycle 4 day 1 (C4D1), after 6 weeks of nivolumab. All patients relapsed after autologous stem cell transplantation, and brentuximab vedotin exposure varied. Thawed PBMCs underwent magnetic negative selection to yield purified CD4+ T cells. Under best response, outcomes were complete response, partial response or progressive disease. General study points: Causes of the repertoire differences remain undefined, possibly disease activity or prior therapy. Patients excluded were those beginning nivolumab under 1 year after ASCT. Complete responders possessed baseline diversity comparable to newly diagnosed patients.

Produced via immunoSEQ multiplex PCR; TCRdb's table is partial and in-frame only. The sample yields some 22,000 clones, 70% to 80% seen once. V was cut by 0 bases and J by 6 bases, with 3 bases left in between. The length of the CDR3 is 12 residues. In germline, CDR1 is SGHAT, CDR2 FQDESV (reference sequence). The chain has TRBV11-1 and TRBJ2-1; D not certain. The sequence derives from a human donor with classical Hodgkin lymphoma. Here the sequenced sample was CD4+ T cells from blood, taken before the fourth cycle of nivolumab. DNA for the CDR3: TGTGCCAGCAGCTTAGCAGCCAATGAGCAGTTCTTC. Its protein is CASSLAANEQFF.